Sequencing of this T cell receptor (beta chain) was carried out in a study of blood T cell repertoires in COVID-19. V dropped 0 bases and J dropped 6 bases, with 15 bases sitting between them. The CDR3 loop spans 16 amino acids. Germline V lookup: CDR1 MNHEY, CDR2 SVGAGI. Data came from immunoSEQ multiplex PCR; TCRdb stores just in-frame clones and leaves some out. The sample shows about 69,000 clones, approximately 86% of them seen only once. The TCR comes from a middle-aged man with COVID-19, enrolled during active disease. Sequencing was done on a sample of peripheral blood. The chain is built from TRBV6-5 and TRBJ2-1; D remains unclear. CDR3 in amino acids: CASSYSTGSYPNEQFF. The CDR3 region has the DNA TGTGCCAGCAGTTACTCGACCGGGTCTTACCCCAATGAGCAGTTCTTC.